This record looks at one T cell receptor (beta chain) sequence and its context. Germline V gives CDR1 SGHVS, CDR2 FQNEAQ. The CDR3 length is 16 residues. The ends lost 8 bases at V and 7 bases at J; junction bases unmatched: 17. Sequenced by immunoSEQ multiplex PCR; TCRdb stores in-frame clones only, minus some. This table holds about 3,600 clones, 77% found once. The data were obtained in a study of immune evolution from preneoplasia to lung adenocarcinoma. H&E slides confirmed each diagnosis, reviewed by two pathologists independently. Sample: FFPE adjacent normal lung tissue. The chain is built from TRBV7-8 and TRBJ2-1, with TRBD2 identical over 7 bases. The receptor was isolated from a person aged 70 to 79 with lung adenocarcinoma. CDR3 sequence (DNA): TGTGCCAGCTCTCGAAGGGAGGGGTTCTCGAGAAATGAGCAGTTCTTC. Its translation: CASSRREGFSRNEQFF. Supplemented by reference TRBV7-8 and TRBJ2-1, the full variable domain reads GAGVSQSPRYKVAKRGQDVALRCDPISGHVSLFWYQQALGQGPEFLTYFQNEAQLDKSGLPSDRFFAERPEGSVSTLKIQRTQQEDSAVYLCASSRREGFSRNEQFFGPGTRLTVL.